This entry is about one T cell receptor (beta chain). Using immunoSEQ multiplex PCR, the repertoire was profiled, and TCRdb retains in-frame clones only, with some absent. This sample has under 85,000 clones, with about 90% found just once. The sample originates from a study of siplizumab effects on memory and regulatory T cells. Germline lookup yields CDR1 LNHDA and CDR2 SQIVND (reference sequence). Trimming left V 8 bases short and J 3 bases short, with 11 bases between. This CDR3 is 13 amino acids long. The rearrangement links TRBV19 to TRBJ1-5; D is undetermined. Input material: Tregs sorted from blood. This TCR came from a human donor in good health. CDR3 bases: TGTGCCAGTCGTGCCAGAACCAATCAGCCCCAGCATTTT. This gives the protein CASRARTNQPQHF.